Here is one T cell receptor (beta chain) with its context. Its matching antigen is unknown. V shed 3 bases and J 10 bases; nucleotides not matched to a gene: 7. The CDR3 extends over 15 amino acids. Germline V gene lookup returns CDR1 SGHRS and CDR2 YFSETQ. This record belongs to a study of cytomegalovirus exposure and HLA in healthy donors. Study in general: A subsequent analysis reported that the 110 or so validation repertoires were produced on the same platform that had also been used for the 550 to 750 first-cohort repertoires. Study observations and caveats: Many donors carried some public TCRs, although rarity characterized most TCR sequences.

Only in-frame clones appear in the TCRdb table, and some are missing; sequencing was by immunoSEQ multiplex PCR. The data show about 56,000 clones, with about 88% seen just once and about 15% held by the top ten. The TCR comes from a young woman in good health and CMV-seronegative. The chain couples TRBV5-1 to TRBJ2-1; 13 nucleotides align to TRBD2. Sequencing used PBMCs. This CDR3 reads CASSSPGLAGKEQFF. The CDR3 coding sequence is TGCGCCAGCAGCTCTCCGGGACTAGCGGGAAAAGAGCAGTTCTTC.